The count of the clone carrying this T cell receptor (beta chain) is one. Germline and junction disagree at one end, which may indicate a read error. In the authors' workflow: Quantification of nucleated cells was approximated via reference gene primer amplification. The repertoire was sequenced with immunoSEQ multiplex PCR; TCRdb's copy has only in-frame clones and lacks some. V, J and clone size derive from that table, while D and trimming were established from the DNA sequence. The sample carries 110,000 to 150,000 clones, 80% to 90% recorded once. This sample was taken from a study of blood T cell repertoires in COVID-19. Turning to the study itself: The United States, Italy and Spain supplied acute and convalescent COVID-19 samples. Sources were T cells, B-cell-depleted T cells, or PBMCs; the material itself was cDNA or gDNA.

Per the germline V gene, CDR1 is GTSNPN and CDR2 is SVGIG (reference sequence). This CDR3 spans 13 amino acids. Input material: peripheral blood. The chain couples TRBV30 to TRBJ1-5; 8 bases align to TRBD1. This TCR was sampled from a woman aged 55-69 years with active COVID-19. The CDR3 coding sequence is TGTGCCTGGAGTGGGACAGGGAAGCAGCCCCAGCGTTTT. This gives the protein CAWSGTGKQPQRF.